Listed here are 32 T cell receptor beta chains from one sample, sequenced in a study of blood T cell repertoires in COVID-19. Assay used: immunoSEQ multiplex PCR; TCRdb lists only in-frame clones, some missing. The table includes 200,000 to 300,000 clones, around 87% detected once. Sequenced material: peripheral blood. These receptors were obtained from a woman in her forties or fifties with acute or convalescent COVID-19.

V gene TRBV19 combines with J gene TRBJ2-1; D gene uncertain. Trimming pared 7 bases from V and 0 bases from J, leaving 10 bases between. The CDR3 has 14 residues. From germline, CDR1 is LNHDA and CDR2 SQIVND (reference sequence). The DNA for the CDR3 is TGTGCCAGTAACAGTGTGAGCTCCTACAATGAGCAGTTCTTC. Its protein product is CASNSVSSYNEQFF. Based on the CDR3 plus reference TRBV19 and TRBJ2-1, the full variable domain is DGGITQSPKYLFRKEGQNVTLSCEQNLNHDAMYWYRQDPGQGLRLIYYSQIVNDFQKGDIAEGYSVSREKKESFPLTVTSAQKNPTAFYLCASNSVSSYNEQFFGPGTRLTVL.

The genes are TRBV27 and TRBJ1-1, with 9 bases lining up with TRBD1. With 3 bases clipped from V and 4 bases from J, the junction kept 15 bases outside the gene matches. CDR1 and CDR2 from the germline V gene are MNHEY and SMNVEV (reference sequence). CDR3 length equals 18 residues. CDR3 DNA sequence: TGTGCCAGCAGTTTGCAAAGAGGACAGGGGCGCGAGGGCACTGAAGCTTTCTTT. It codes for CASSLQRGQGREGTEAFF.

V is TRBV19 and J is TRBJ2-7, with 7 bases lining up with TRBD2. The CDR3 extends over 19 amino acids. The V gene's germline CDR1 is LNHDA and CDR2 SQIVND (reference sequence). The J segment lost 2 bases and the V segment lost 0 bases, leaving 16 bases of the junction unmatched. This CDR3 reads CASSIDSPGAASGAYEQYF. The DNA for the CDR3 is TGTGCCAGTAGTATAGATAGCCCCGGTGCGGCCAGCGGGGCCTACGAGCAGTACTTC.

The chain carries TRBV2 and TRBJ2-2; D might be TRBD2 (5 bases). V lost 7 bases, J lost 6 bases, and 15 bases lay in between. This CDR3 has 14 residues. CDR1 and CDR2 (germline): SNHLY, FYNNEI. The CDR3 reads CASIPSEGAGELFF. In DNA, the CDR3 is TGTGCCAGCATCCCCAGCGAGGGCGCCGGGGAGCTGTTTTTT.

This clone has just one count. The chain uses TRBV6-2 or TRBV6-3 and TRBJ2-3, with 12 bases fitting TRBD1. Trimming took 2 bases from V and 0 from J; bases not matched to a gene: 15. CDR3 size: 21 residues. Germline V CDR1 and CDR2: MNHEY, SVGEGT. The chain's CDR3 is CASSYEEGGDRGRRSTDTQYF. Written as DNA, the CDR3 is TGTGCCAGCAGTTACGAGGAAGGCGGGGACAGGGGGCGCCGCAGCACAGATACGCAGTATTTT.

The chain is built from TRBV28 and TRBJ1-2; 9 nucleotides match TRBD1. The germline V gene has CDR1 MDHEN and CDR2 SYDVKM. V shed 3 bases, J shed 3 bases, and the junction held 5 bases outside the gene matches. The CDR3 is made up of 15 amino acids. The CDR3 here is CASSFVRDRDYGYTF. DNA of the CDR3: TGTGCCAGCAGTTTCGTCCGGGACAGGGACTATGGCTACACCTTC.

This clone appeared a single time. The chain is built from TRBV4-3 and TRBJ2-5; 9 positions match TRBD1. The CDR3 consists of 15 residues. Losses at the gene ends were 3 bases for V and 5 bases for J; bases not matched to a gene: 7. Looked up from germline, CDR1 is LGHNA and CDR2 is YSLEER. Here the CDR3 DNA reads TGCGCCAGCAGCCATGCCACAGGGGGCCGGGAGACCCAGTACTTC. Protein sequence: CASSHATGGRETQYF.

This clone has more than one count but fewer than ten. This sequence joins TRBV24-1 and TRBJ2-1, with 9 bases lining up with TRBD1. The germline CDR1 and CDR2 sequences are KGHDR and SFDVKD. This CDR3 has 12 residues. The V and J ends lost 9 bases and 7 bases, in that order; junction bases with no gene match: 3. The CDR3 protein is CATGQGRNEQFF. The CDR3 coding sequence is TGTGCCACCGGACAGGGGAGGAATGAGCAGTTCTTC.

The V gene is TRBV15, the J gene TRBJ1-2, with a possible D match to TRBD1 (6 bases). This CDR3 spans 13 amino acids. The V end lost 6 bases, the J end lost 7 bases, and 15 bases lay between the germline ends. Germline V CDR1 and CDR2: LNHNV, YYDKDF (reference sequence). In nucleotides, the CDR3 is TGTGCCACCAGAAAAGACGTGGGGGCTGGCTACACCTTC. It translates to CATRKDVGAGYTF.

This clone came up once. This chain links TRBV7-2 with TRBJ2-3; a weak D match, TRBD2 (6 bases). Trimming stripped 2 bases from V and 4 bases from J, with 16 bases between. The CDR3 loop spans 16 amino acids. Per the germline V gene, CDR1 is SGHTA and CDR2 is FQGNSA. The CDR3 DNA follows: TGTGCCAGCAGCTTATTTGAGGGACGGGAGCCAGATACGCAGTATTTT. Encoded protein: CASSLFEGREPDTQYF.

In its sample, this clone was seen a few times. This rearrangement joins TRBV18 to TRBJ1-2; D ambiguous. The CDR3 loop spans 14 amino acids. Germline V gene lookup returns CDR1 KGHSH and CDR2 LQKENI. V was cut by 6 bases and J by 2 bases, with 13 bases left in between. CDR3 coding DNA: TGTGCCAGCTCCCCGGACGTAGCGAACTATGGCTACACCTTC. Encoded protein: CASSPDVANYGYTF.

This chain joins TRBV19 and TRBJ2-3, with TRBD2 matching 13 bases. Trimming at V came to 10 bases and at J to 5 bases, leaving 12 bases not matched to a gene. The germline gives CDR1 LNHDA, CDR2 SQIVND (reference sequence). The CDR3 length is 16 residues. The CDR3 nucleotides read TGTGCCACGGGGTTGACTAGCGGGGGGCCCGGAGATACGCAGTATTTT. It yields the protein CATGLTSGGPGDTQYF.

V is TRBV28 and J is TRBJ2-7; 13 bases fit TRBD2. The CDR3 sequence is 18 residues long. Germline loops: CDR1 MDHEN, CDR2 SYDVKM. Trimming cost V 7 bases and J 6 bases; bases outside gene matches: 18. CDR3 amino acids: CASTFLSSLAGGPLEQYF. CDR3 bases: TGTGCCAGCACTTTTCTCAGCTCACTAGCGGGAGGGCCGCTCGAGCAGTACTTC.

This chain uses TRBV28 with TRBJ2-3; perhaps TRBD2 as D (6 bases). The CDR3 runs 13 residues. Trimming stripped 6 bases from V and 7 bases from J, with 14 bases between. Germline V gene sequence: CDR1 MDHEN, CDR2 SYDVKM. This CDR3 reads CASRDGGGYTQYF. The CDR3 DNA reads TGTGCCAGCAGGGACGGGGGTGGATATACGCAGTATTTT. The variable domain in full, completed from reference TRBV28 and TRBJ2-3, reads DVKVTQSSRYLVKRTGEKVFLECVQDMDHENMFWYRQDPGLGLRLIYFSYDVKMKEKGDIPEGYSVSREKKERFSLILESASTNQTSMYLCASRDGGGYTQYFGPGTRLTVL.

CDR3 sequence (DNA): TGTGCCAGCAGTTCAGACGACAGCAAAGCGCACAACGAGCAGTACTTC. This gives the protein CASSSDDSKAHNEQYF. The chain links TRBV28 to TRBJ2-7, with D maybe TRBD1 (5 bases). The germline CDR1 and CDR2 sequences are MDHEN and SYDVKM. V was shortened by 4 bases and J by 5 bases, with 21 bases between the two germline ends. The CDR3 runs to 16 residues.

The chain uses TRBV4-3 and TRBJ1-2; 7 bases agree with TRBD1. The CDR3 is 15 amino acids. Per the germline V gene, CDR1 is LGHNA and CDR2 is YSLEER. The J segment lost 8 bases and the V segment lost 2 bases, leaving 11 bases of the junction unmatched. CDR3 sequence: CASSQRDRVIDGYTF. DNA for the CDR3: TGCGCCAGCAGCCAAAGAGACAGGGTAATAGACGGCTACACCTTC.

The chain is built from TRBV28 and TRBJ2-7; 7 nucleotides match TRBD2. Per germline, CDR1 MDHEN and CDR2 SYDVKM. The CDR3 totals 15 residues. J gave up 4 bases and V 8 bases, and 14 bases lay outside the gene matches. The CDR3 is CASLSGEGLGYEQYF. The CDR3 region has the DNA TGTGCCAGCCTTTCCGGGGAGGGCCTGGGGTACGAGCAGTACTTC. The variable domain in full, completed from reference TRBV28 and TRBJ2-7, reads DVKVTQSSRYLVKRTGEKVFLECVQDMDHENMFWYRQDPGLGLRLIYFSYDVKMKEKGDIPEGYSVSREKKERFSLILESASTNQTSMYLCASLSGEGLGYEQYFGPGTRLTVT.

This CDR3 reads CAWRRGGVDQPQHF. The CDR3 region has the DNA TGTGCCTGGAGGAGGGGGGGTGTGGATCAGCCCCAGCATTTT. The rearrangement uses TRBV30 and TRBJ1-5, with D tentatively TRBD1 (6 bases). Germline V gene data show CDR1 as GTSNPN and CDR2 as SVGIG (reference sequence). The CDR3 has 14 amino acids. Deletions cut 3 bases from V and 5 bases from J, with 14 bases between.

Written as DNA, the CDR3 is TGTGCCAGCAGCGAGCAGGGCTACGAGCAGTACTTC. Translation gives CASSEQGYEQYF. This chain joins TRBV6-5 and TRBJ2-7; the D gene is possibly TRBD1 (5 bases). The germline V gene encodes CDR1 MNHEY and CDR2 SVGAGI. There are 12 residues in the CDR3. The V end was cut by 6 bases, the J end by 3 bases, with 9 bases between.

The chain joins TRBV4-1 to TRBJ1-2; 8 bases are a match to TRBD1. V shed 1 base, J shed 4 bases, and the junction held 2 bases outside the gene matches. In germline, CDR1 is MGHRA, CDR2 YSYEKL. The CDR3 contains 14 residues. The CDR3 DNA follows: TGCGCCAGCAGCCAAGCCGGACAGGGCTATGGCTACACCTTC. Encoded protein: CASSQAGQGYGYTF.

The CDR3 nucleotides are TGTGCCAGCTCACCTCCGCTCTACTACGAGCAGTACTTC. It specifies CASSPPLYYEQYF. This chain connects TRBV18 to TRBJ2-7; unclear D gene. The CDR3 extends over 13 amino acids. V was clipped by 3 bases and J by 3 bases, with 9 bases between them. The germline V gene has CDR1 KGHSH and CDR2 LQKENI.

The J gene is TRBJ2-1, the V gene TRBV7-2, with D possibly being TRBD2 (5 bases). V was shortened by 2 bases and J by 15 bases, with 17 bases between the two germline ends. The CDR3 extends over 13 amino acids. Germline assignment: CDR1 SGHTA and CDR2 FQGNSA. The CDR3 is CASSLSFRGRRFF. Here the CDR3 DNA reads TGTGCCAGCAGCTTATCATTTCGTGGGAGACGGTTCTTC.

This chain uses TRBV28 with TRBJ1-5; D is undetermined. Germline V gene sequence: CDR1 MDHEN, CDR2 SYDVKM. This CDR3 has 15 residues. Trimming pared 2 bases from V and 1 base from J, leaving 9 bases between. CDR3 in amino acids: CASSLDAGSNQPQHF. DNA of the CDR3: TGTGCCAGCAGTTTAGACGCGGGAAGCAATCAGCCCCAGCATTTT.

CDR3 amino acids: CASSYRGLSYEQYF. The CDR3, as DNA: TGTGCCAGCAGCTATCGCGGGCTCTCCTACGAGCAGTACTTC. This chain links TRBV11-3 with TRBJ2-7; a weak D match, TRBD2 (5 bases). CDR3 length: 14 residues. Germline V CDR1 and CDR2: SGHNT, YENEEA. Trimming pared 4 bases from V and 0 bases from J, leaving 10 bases between.

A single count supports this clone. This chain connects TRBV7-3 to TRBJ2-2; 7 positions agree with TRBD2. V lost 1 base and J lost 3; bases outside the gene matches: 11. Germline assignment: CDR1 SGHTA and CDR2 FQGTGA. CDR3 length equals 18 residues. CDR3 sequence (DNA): TGTGCCAGCAGCTTAAATTCCGGACTAGGCCCCGACACCGGGGAGCTGTTTTTT. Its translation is CASSLNSGLGPDTGELFF.

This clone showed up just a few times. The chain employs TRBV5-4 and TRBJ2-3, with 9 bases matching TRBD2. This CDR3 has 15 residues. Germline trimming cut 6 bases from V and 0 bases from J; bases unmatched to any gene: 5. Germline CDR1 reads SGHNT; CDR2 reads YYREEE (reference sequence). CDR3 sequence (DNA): TGTGCCAGCACCCCTAGCGGGATTAGCACAGATACGCAGTATTTT. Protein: CASTPSGISTDTQYF.

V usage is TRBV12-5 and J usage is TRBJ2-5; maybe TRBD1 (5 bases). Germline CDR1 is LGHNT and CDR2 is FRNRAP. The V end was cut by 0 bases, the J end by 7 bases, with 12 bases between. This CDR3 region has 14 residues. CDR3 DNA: TGTGCTAGTGGTTTGGTAGGCCTTAGGGGGACCCAGTACTTC. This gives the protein CASGLVGLRGTQYF.

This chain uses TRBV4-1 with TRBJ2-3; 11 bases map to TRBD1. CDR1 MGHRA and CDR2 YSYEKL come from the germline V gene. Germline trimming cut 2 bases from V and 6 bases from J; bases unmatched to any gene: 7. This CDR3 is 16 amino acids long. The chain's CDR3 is CASSQLGQGVLDTQYF. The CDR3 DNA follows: TGCGCCAGCAGCCAACTGGGACAGGGGGTCTTGGATACGCAGTATTTT.

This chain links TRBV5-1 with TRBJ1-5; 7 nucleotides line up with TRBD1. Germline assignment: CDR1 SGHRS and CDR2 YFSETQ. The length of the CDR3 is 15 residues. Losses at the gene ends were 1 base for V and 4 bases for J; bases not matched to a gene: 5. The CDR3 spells CASSLNPGGNQPQHF. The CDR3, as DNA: TGCGCCAGCAGCTTGAATCCAGGGGGTAATCAGCCCCAGCATTTT. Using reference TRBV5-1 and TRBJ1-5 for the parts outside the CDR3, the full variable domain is KAGVTQTPRYLIKTRGQQVTLSCSPISGHRSVSWYQQTPGQGLQFLFEYFSETQRNKGNFPGRFSGRQFSNSRSEMNVSTLELGDSALYLCASSLNPGGNQPQHFGDGTRLSIL.

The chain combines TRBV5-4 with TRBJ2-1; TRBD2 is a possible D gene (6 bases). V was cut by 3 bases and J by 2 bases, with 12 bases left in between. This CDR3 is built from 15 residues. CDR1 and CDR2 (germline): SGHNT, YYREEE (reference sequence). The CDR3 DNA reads TGTGCCAGCAGCTCGGTCGGGAGCCCCTACAATGAGCAGTTCTTC. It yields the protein CASSSVGSPYNEQFF. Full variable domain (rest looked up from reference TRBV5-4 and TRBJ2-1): ETGVTQSPTHLIKTRGQQVTLRCSSQSGHNTVSWYQQALGQGPQFIFQYYREEENGRGNFPPRFSGLQFPNYSSELNVNALELDDSALYLCASSSVGSPYNEQFFGPGTRLTVL.

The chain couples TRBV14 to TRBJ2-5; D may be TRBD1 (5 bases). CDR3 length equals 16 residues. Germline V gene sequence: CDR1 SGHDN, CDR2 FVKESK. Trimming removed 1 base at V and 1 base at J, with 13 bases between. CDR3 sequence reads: CASSQANRFIQETQYF. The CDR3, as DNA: TGTGCCAGCAGCCAAGCAAACAGGTTTATCCAAGAGACCCAGTACTTC.

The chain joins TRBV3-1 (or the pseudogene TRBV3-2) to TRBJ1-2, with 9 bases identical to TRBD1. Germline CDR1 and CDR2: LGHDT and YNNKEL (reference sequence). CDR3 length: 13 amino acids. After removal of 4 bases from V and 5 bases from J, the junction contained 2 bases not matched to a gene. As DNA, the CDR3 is TGTGCCAGCAGCCGCGGGACAGGGTATGGCTACACCTTC. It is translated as CASSRGTGYGYTF.